Listed here are 24 T cell receptor beta chains from one sample, sequenced in a study of technical replicates of blood from a few donors. The method was immunoSEQ multiplex PCR; TCRdb's version includes in-frame clones alone and lacks a portion of them. The sample has under 75,000 clones, over 90% seen once; the top ten hold around 4%. The sequencing sample was made of PBMCs. The source is a human donor in good health. Some clones in this sample may be carry-over from other donors' samples.

The chain combines TRBV15 with TRBJ2-3; TRBD2 matches 8 bases. J lost 1 base, V lost 1 base, and 4 bases had no gene match. Germline-derived CDR1 and CDR2 are LNHNV and YYDKDF (reference sequence). This CDR3 spans 16 amino acids. CDR3 DNA sequence: TGTGCCACCAGCAGAGGTGATAGCGGGGGCACAGATACGCAGTATTTT. Protein: CATSRGDSGGTDTQYF.

The V and J genes are TRBV5-1 and TRBJ2-5; D gene uncertain. The CDR3 is made up of 13 amino acids. With 1 base removed from V and 2 bases from J, the gap between germline ends came to 6 bases. Germline CDR1 reads SGHRS; CDR2 reads YFSETQ. The CDR3: CASSLSPQETQYF. The CDR3 nucleotides are TGCGCCAGCAGCTTGAGCCCGCAAGAGACCCAGTACTTC.

The rearrangement links TRBV7-2 to TRBJ1-1; D perhaps matches TRBD1 (6 bases). The germline V gene has CDR1 SGHTA and CDR2 FQGNSA. The ends were cut back, 4 bases at V and 3 bases at J, with 15 bases in the middle. The CDR3 length is 15 residues. The CDR3 DNA is TGTGCCAGCAGCTCCCAGTCTCCAGGGGACACTGAAGCTTTCTTT. Its translation is CASSSQSPGDTEAFF. Full variable domain (remainder filled in from reference TRBV7-2 and TRBJ1-1): GAGVSQSPSNKVTEKGKDVELRCDPISGHTALYWYRQSLGQGLEFLIYFQGNSAPDKSGLPSDRFSAERTGGSVSTLTIQRTQQEDSAVYLCASSSQSPGDTEAFFGQGTRLTVV.

The chain uses TRBV14 and TRBJ2-3; 9 bases are shared with TRBD2. After removal of 5 bases from V and 5 bases from J, the junction contained 8 bases not matched to a gene. CDR1 SGHDN and CDR2 FVKESK come from the germline V gene. The CDR3 length is 15 residues. The CDR3, as DNA: TGTGCCAGCAGCTACCCCGCGACTAGCGGAGATACGCAGTATTTT. Protein product: CASSYPATSGDTQYF.

This chain connects TRBV18 to TRBJ2-2, with TRBD1 matching 7 bases. Trimming removed 3 bases from V and 3 bases from J; junction bases left unmatched: 4. CDR3 length: 15 residues. Germline loops: CDR1 KGHSH, CDR2 LQKENI. The CDR3 region has the DNA TGTGCCAGCTCACCGCAGGGGGTTGACACCGGGGAGCTGTTTTTT. Translating gives CASSPQGVDTGELFF.

The CDR3 DNA follows: TGTGCCAGCAGCTTGGAACGTCAGGGTTGGACTGAAGCTTTCTTT. It codes for CASSLERQGWTEAFF. The V call is TRBV11-1, the J call TRBJ1-1; D perhaps matches TRBD1 (5 bases). This CDR3 is 15 amino acids long. CDR1 is SGHAT and CDR2 is FQDESV in the germline V gene (reference sequence). Trimming shortened V by 3 bases and J by 5 bases, and 16 bases separated the two germline ends.

This chain connects TRBV14 to TRBJ2-7; TRBD2 aligns across 14 bases. The J segment lost 2 bases and the V segment lost 3 bases, leaving 9 bases of the junction unmatched. CDR1 and CDR2 (germline): SGHDN, FVKESK. CDR3 length equals 18 residues. CDR3 in amino acids: CASSHGLAGGATPYEQYF. In DNA, the CDR3 is TGTGCCAGCAGCCACGGACTAGCGGGGGGTGCCACACCCTACGAGCAGTACTTC.

The chain has TRBV2 and TRBJ1-5, with 7 bases aligning to TRBD1. Germline CDR1 reads SNHLY; CDR2 reads FYNNEI. CDR3 length equals 14 residues. Trimming removed 6 bases from V and 10 bases from J; junction bases left unmatched: 12. CDR3 in amino acids: CASRGQASWEPQHF. The DNA of the CDR3 is TGTGCCAGCAGAGGACAGGCCTCTTGGGAACCCCAGCATTTT. The whole variable domain, filled in from reference TRBV2 and TRBJ1-5, reads EPEVTQTPSHQVTQMGQEVILRCVPISNHLYFYWYRQILGQKVEFLVSFYNNEISEKSEIFDDQFSVERPDGSNFTLKIRSTKLEDSAMYFCASRGQASWEPQHFGDGTRLSIL.

The chain uses TRBV7-2 and TRBJ2-5; D is uncertain. Germline loops: CDR1 SGHTA, CDR2 FQGNSA. Trimming stripped 5 bases from V and 5 bases from J, with 9 bases between. The CDR3 spans 12 residues. The CDR3 sequence: CASSPPMETQYF. CDR3 nucleotide sequence: TGTGCCAGCAGCCCCCCTATGGAGACCCAGTACTTC.

CDR3 loop: CASRSSGNTGELFF. DNA for the CDR3: TGTGCCAGCAGGTCTAGCGGAAACACCGGGGAGCTGTTTTTT. The chain is built from TRBV6-6 and TRBJ2-2; 7 bases are a match to TRBD2. V dropped 6 bases and J dropped 2; count of bases not matched to a gene: 3. Germline V gene sequence: CDR1 MNHNY, CDR2 SVGAGI (reference sequence). This CDR3 is 14 amino acids long.

This chain joins TRBV5-6 and TRBJ1-2; D possibly corresponds to TRBD1 (5 bases). With 6 bases removed from V and 1 base from J, the gap between germline ends came to 16 bases. CDR1 is SGHDT, CDR2 YYEEEE, per germline. The CDR3 contains 15 residues. CDR3 protein: CASNPTGNNNYGYTF. The CDR3 nucleotides are TGTGCCAGCAATCCAACAGGCAACAATAACTATGGCTACACCTTC.

The chain is built from TRBV5-1 and TRBJ2-1; weak D call: TRBD2 (5 bases). The CDR3 spans 16 residues. Germline V CDR1 and CDR2: SGHRS, YFSETQ. V dropped 0 bases and J dropped 11 bases, with 21 bases sitting between them. The CDR3 is CASSLVPSNKLGKQFF. In nucleotides, the CDR3 is TGCGCCAGCAGCTTGGTCCCTAGCAACAAGCTTGGGAAGCAGTTCTTC.

The chain combines TRBV6-5 with TRBJ2-5, with D possibly TRBD2 on 6 matching bases. The V and J ends lost 4 bases and 4 bases respectively, with 16 bases between them. The CDR3 length is 15 residues. Looked up from germline, CDR1 is MNHEY and CDR2 is SVGAGI. CDR3 in amino acids: CASSSRGGAGETQYF. CDR3 in DNA: TGTGCCAGCAGTTCGCGGGGCGGGGCGGGAGAGACCCAGTACTTC.

In this sample, this clone turned up a few times. The sample carries other DNA sequences with the same CDR3. In DNA form, the CDR3 reads TGCGCCAGCAGCCCCTCCGGCGGCTACAATGAGCAGTTCTTC. This translates into CASSPSGGYNEQFF. The chain couples TRBV5-1 to TRBJ2-1; D gene ambiguous. Trimming stripped 4 bases from V and 3 bases from J, with 11 bases between. CDR1 SGHRS and CDR2 YFSETQ come from the germline V gene. CDR3 length: 14 amino acids.

This clone was found once. V gene TRBV7-2 combines with J gene TRBJ1-5, with D perhaps matching TRBD1 (6 bases). Germline V lookup: CDR1 SGHTA, CDR2 FQGNSA. The V end was cut by 4 bases, the J end by 7 bases, with 17 bases between. The CDR3 is 15 amino acids. CDR3 in DNA: TGTGCCAGCAGCTCCCGGGGGGGCGGTTCGCAGCCCCAGCATTTT. Its translation is CASSSRGGGSQPQHF.

The chain employs TRBV9 and TRBJ2-2; 8 bases map to TRBD2. V was clipped by 4 bases and J by 0 bases; unmatched bases: 8. The germline V gene has CDR1 SGDLS and CDR2 YYNGEE. CDR3 length equals 17 residues. CDR3 sequence: CASSTRTGLANTGELFF. CDR3 DNA: TGTGCCAGCAGCACCAGAACGGGACTAGCGAACACCGGGGAGCTGTTTTTT.

This clone is medium-sized in the sample. The CDR3 reads CASSQGTGGGNEQFF. CDR3 coding DNA: TGCGCCAGCAGCCAAGGGACAGGGGGCGGGAATGAGCAGTTCTTC. This sequence joins TRBV4-3 and TRBJ2-1; the match to TRBD1 covers 11 bases. Germline trimming cut 1 base from V and 7 bases from J; bases unmatched to any gene: 3. The CDR3 covers 15 residues. Germline CDR1 LGHNA, CDR2 YSLEER.

V usage is TRBV2 and J usage is TRBJ2-1, with 8 bases aligning to TRBD1. Trimming cost V 3 bases and J 8 bases; bases outside gene matches: 15. Germline CDR1 is SNHLY and CDR2 is FYNNEI. This CDR3 is built from 17 residues. CDR3 loop: CASSDPLLDRAIDEQFF. Here the CDR3 DNA reads TGTGCCAGCAGTGATCCACTTTTGGACAGGGCCATCGATGAGCAGTTCTTC.

The chain recombines TRBV7-6 with TRBJ2-7, with TRBD2 matching 8 bases. CDR1 and CDR2 from the germline V gene are SGHVS and FNYEAQ. Unmatched junction bases numbered 3, after V lost 2 bases and J lost 6 bases. CDR3 length equals 13 residues. The CDR3 DNA sequence: TGTGCCAGCAGCTTAACGGGAGGGGCCGAGCAGTACTTC. Amino acids: CASSLTGGAEQYF.

The chain is built from TRBV15 and TRBJ2-3, with 9 nucleotides matching TRBD1. Looked up from germline, CDR1 is LNHNV and CDR2 is YYDKDF (reference sequence). The CDR3 covers 18 residues. V dropped 1 base and J dropped 4; count of bases not matched to a gene: 12. CDR3 DNA: TGTGCCACCAGCAGAGCCCCCAGGGGGACAGGGTCCCCAGATACGCAGTATTTT. Its translation: CATSRAPRGTGSPDTQYF.

A few counts support this clone. The J gene is TRBJ2-3, the V gene TRBV4-2, with D unresolved. V lost 3 bases, J lost 2 bases, and 6 bases lay in between. The CDR3 covers 13 residues. CDR1 and CDR2 (germline): LGHNA, YNFKEQ. The CDR3 DNA reads TGTGCCAGCAGCCAGGCATTCACAGATACGCAGTATTTT. This translates into CASSQAFTDTQYF.

V usage is TRBV7-3 and J usage is TRBJ2-2; 8 bases align to TRBD2. The ends lost 5 bases at V and 3 bases at J; junction bases unmatched: 11. Germline CDR1 is SGHTA and CDR2 is FQGTGA. There are 17 residues in the CDR3. CDR3 in amino acids: CASSPGSGGMHTGELFF. In DNA, the CDR3 is TGTGCCAGCAGCCCCGGCAGCGGGGGAATGCACACCGGGGAGCTGTTTTTT. The entire variable domain, with the rest obtained from reference TRBV7-3 and TRBJ2-2, is as follows: GAGVSQTPSNKVTEKGKYVELRCDPISGHTALYWYRQSLGQGPEFLIYFQGTGAADDSGLPNDRFFAVRPEGSVSTLKIQRTERGDSAVYLCASSPGSGGMHTGELFFGEGSRLTVL.

The V call is TRBV6-1, the J call TRBJ2-7; 8 positions agree with TRBD1. This CDR3 has 15 residues. With 10 bases clipped from V and 0 bases from J, the junction kept 11 bases outside the gene matches. Germline V lookup: CDR1 MNHNS, CDR2 SASEGT. CDR3 DNA sequence: TGTGCCATAGGAGACAGGGGCTCTATCTCCTACGAGCAGTACTTC. It encodes CAIGDRGSISYEQYF.

The chain uses TRBV5-4 and TRBJ2-7, with 10 bases lining up with TRBD1. V gave up 4 bases and J gave up 0 bases; unmatched junction bases: 4. The CDR3 extends over 15 amino acids. Germline V gene data show CDR1 as SGHNT and CDR2 as YYREEE (reference sequence). CDR3 region: CASSPGDRGSYEQYF. DNA of the CDR3: TGTGCCAGCAGCCCGGGGGACAGGGGCTCCTACGAGCAGTACTTC.